This T cell receptor beta chain stems from a study of CD4+ T cells in melanoma. To note about this clone: Its antigen is unknown.

Some clones are missing from TCRdb's copy, which holds only in-frame ones; the method was immunoSEQ multiplex PCR. This table holds 45,000 or so clones, nearly 90% found once. Points from the study as a whole: A reported correlation linked neoantigen-specific CD4+ T cells to CD8+, macrophage and B cell function. Neoantigen-specific CD4+ T cells in melanoma reportedly had diverse differentiation states.

This clonotype was sampled from a human donor with melanoma. The sample comprised peripheral blood.

The CDR3 region is CASSPQGKGNTIYF. In DNA, the CDR3 is TGTGCCAGCAGCCCACAGGGAAAAGGAAACACCATATATTTT. The chain combines TRBV7-2 with TRBJ1-3; perhaps TRBD1 as D (6 bases). The germline V gene encodes CDR1 SGHTA and CDR2 FQGNSA. Between the trimmed V and J ends, which lost 5 bases and 4 bases, there was a span of 12 bases. The CDR3 totals 14 residues.